This T cell receptor beta chain was identified in a study of vaccination effects on CD4 cells after COVID-19. The study, taken as a whole, reports: In the late period after vaccination, infection- and vaccine-induced clones contracted markedly. Only 1 of 255 vaccine-induced clones from healthy vaccinees cross-reacted with common cold coronaviruses.

V was pared by 10 bases and J by 2 bases, with 12 bases between. The germline gives CDR1 SNHLY, CDR2 FYNNEI. The CDR3 runs to 13 residues. Within the ViraFEST assay, antigen-specific CD4+ T cells underwent expansion with viral peptide pools prior to sequencing. At the end of 9 to 11 days of culture, CD4+ T cells were isolated. People in the vaccine group had not been infected with SARS-CoV-2 before, and their nucleocapsid antibodies were negative. Supplemented with 8.5 to 10 IU/ml IL-2 and 10 ug/ml peptides, a few million PBMC per well were kept in culture. Of note for this clone: The antigen is undetermined.

Profiled with immunoSEQ multiplex PCR; TCRdb holds only in-frame clones, not every one. The table shows roughly 50,000 clones, with more than 70% occurring only once. The specimen comprised CD4+ T cells from PBMCs cultured with HCoV-OC43 spike peptides, sampled before COVID-19 vaccination. The sample's subset: HCoV-OC43 spike overlapping peptide pool stimulation. This clonotype was sampled from a human donor who received a COVID-19 vaccine. The gene calls are TRBV2 and TRBJ1-3, with a tentative D call TRBD1 (5 bases). CDR3 coding DNA: TGTGCCATCCGACAGTTTGCTGGAAACACCATATATTTT. Its translation is CAIRQFAGNTIYF.